The clone carrying this T cell receptor beta chain has more than one count but fewer than ten. Its antigen is undetermined. These data belong to a study of blood T cells in healthy people across ages. Study conclusions and caveats: The fall in TCR beta diversity per million T cells was roughly linear with age. A greater number of naive CD4+ cells and higher diversity distinguished long-lived donors from aged donors.

Combining a sample-barcoded 5' primer with a J-beta primer mix, a second PCR ran for roughly 7 to 12 cycles. TCRdb fed the 5' RACE reads into MiXCR, producing one record per CDR3 protein. Here the sample spans 700,000 to 800,000 distinct CDR3 sequences, 43% being singletons. This clonotype was sampled from a woman in her fifties or sixties in good health. Sequencing was performed on blood.

CDR3 coding DNA: TGTGCCAGCAGCTTACAGTCCGGGGCGAAGTCAGATACGCAGTATTTT. Protein product: CASSLQSGAKSDTQYF. The chain uses TRBV7-3 and TRBJ2-3; D is perhaps TRBD1 or TRBD2 (5 bases each). CDR3 length equals 16 residues. Germline V CDR1 and CDR2: SGHTA, FQGTGA. V lost 2 bases and J lost 4, with 16 bases in between.